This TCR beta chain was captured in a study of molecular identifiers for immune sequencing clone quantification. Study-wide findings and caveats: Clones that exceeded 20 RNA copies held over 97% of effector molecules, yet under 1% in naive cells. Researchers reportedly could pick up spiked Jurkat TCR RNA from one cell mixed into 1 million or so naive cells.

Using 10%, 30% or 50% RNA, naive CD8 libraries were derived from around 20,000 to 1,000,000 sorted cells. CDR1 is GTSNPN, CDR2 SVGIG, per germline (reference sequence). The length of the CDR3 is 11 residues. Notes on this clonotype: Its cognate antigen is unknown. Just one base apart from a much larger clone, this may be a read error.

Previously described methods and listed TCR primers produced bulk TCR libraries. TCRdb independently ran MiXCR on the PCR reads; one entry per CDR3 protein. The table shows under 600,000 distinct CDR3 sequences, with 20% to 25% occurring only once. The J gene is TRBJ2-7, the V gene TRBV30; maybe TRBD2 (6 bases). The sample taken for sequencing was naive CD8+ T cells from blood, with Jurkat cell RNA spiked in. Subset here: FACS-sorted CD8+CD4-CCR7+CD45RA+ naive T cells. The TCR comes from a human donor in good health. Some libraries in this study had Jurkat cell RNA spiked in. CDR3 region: CAWSPGEVAVF. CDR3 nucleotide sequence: TGTGCCTGGAGTCCCGGGGAGGTGGCGGTCTTC.